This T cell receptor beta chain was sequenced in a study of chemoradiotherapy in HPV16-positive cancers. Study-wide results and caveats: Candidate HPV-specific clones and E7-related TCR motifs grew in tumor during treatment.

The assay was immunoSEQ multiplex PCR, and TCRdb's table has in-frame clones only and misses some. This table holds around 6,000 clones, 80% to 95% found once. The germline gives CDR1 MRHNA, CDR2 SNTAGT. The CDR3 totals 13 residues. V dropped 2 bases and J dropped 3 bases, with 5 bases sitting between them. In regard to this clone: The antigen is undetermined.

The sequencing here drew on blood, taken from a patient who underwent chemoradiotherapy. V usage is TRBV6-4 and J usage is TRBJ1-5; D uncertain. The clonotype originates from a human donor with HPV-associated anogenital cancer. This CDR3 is CASSDGANQPQHF. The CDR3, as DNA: TGTGCCAGCAGTGACGGCGCCAATCAGCCCCAGCATTTT.